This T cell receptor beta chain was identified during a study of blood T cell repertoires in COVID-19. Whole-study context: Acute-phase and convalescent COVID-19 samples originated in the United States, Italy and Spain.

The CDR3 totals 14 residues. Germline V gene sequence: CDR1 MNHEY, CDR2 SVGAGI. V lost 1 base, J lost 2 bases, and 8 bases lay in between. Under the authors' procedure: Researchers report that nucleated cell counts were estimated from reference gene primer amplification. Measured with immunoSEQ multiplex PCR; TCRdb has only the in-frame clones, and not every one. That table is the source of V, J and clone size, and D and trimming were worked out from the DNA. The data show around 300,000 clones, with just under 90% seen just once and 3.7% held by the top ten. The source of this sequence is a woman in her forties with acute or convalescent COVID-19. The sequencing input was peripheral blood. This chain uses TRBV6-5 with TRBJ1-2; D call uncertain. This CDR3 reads CASSYYGQNYGYTF. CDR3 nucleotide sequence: TGTGCCAGCAGTTACTATGGGCAGAACTATGGCTACACCTTC.